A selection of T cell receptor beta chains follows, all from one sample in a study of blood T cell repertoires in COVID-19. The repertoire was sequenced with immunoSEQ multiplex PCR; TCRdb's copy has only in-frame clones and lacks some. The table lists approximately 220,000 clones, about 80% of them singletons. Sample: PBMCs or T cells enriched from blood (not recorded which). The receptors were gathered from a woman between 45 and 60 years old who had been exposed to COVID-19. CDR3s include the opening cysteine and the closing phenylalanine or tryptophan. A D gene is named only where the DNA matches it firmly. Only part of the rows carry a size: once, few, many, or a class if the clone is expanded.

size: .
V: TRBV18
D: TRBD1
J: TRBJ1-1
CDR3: CASSPRTGGMNTEAFF
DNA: TGTGCCAGCTCACCACGGACAGGAGGTATGAACACTGAAGCTTTCTTT

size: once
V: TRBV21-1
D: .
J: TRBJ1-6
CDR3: CASSNSPRDRMSSYNSPLHF
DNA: TGTGCCAGCAGCAACTCCCCACGGGACAGGATGAGCTCCTATAATTCACCCCTCCACTTT

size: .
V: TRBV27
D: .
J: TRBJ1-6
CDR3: CASRATGGNSPLHF
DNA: TGTGCCAGCAGAGCGACAGGAGGTAATTCACCCCTCCACTTT

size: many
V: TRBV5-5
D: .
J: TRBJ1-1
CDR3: CASSLIAGSNTEAFF
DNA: TGTGCCAGCAGCTTGATAGCCGGGTCAAACACTGAAGCTTTCTTT

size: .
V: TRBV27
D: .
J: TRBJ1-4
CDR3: CASSLGGDEKLFF
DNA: TGTGCCAGCAGTTTGGGGGGAGATGAAAAACTGTTTTTT

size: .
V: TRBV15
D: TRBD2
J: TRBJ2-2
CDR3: CATSRGEGRELFF
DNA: TGTGCCACCAGCAGAGGGGAGGGTAGGGAGCTGTTTTTT

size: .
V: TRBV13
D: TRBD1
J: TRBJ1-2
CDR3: CASSSDRSGYTF
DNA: TGTGCCAGCAGTTCGGACAGGAGCGGCTACACCTTC

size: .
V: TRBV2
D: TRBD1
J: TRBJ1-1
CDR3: CASSWGGTGSTEAFF
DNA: TGTGCCAGCAGTTGGGGGGGGACAGGTTCAACTGAAGCTTTCTTT

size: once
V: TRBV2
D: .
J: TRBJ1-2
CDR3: CASSIVSGGYTF
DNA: TGTGCCAGCAGTATCGTTTCAGGAGGCTACACCTTC

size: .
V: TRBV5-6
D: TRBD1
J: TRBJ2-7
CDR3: CASSSDRVRNEQYF
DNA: TGTGCCAGCAGCTCGGACAGGGTTCGGAACGAGCAGTACTTC

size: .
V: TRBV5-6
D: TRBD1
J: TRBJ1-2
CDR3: CASSPTGVFNYGYTF
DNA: TGTGCCAGCAGCCCGACAGGGGTTTTTAACTATGGCTACACCTTC

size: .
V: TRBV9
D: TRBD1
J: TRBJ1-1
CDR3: CASSVTDRAAEAFF
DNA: TGTGCCAGCAGCGTAACCGACAGGGCGGCTGAAGCTTTCTTT

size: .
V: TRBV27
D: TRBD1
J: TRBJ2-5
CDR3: CASSYEGQGRETQYF
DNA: TGTGCCAGCAGTTATGAGGGACAGGGGAGGGAGACCCAGTACTTC

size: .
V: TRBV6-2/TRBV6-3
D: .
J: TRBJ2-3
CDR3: CASSPEQVRFGQYF
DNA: TGTGCCAGCAGCCCCGAACAGGTTAGGTTCGGGCAGTATTTT

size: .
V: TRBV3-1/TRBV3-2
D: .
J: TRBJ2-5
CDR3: CASSPTPFAGDGETQYF
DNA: TGTGCCAGCAGCCCAACCCCTTTCGCAGGGGACGGGGAGACCCAGTACTTC

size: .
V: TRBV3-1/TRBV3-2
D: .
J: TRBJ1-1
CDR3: CASTPTGWDTEAFF
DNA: TGTGCCAGCACCCCGACAGGATGGGACACTGAAGCTTTCTTT

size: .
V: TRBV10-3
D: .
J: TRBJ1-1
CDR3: CAISDEGLGRGNTEAFF
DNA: TGTGCCATCAGTGACGAAGGGCTAGGGAGGGGGAACACTGAAGCTTTCTTT

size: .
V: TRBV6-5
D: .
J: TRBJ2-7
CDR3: CASSLIRGYEQYF
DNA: TGTGCCAGCAGCCTTATAAGGGGCTACGAGCAGTACTTC

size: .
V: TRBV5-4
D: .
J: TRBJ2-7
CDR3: CASSLDPRPPGMREQYF
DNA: TGTGCCAGCAGCTTGGACCCCCGACCCCCGGGTATGAGGGAGCAGTACTTC

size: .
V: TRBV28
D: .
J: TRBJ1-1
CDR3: CASIMGARSTEAFF
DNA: TGTGCCAGCATCATGGGGGCGCGGAGCACTGAAGCTTTCTTT

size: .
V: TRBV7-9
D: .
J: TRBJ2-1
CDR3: CASSIPGEWQFF
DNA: TGTGCCAGCAGCATCCCAGGGGAATGGCAGTTCTTC

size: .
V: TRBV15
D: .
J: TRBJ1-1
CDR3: CATSRDREGNTEAFF
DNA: TGTGCCACCAGCAGAGATCGGGAGGGGAACACTGAAGCTTTCTTT

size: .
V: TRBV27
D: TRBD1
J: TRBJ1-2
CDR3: CASSPMDRANYGYTF
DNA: TGTGCCAGCAGCCCTATGGACAGGGCTAACTATGGCTACACCTTC

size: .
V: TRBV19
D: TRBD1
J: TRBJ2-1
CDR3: CASSIGQDHEQFF
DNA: TGTGCCAGTAGTATCGGACAGGACCACGAGCAGTTCTTC

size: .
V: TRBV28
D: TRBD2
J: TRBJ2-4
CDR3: CASSFYLAGGPNLAKNIQYF
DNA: TGTGCCAGCAGTTTTTACTTGGCGGGGGGGCCTAATTTAGCCAAAAACATTCAGTACTTC

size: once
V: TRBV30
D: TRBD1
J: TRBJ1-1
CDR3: CAWNRGRGAFF
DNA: TGTGCCTGGAACAGGGGGCGGGGAGCTTTCTTT

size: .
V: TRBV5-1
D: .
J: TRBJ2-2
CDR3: CASSPTSLNTGELFF
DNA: TGCGCCAGCAGCCCGACTAGTCTGAACACCGGGGAGCTGTTTTTT

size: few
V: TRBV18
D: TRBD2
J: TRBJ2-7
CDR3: CASSPPLGRGGQYEQYF
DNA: TGTGCCAGCTCACCACCCCTCGGGCGGGGGGGACAGTACGAGCAGTACTTC